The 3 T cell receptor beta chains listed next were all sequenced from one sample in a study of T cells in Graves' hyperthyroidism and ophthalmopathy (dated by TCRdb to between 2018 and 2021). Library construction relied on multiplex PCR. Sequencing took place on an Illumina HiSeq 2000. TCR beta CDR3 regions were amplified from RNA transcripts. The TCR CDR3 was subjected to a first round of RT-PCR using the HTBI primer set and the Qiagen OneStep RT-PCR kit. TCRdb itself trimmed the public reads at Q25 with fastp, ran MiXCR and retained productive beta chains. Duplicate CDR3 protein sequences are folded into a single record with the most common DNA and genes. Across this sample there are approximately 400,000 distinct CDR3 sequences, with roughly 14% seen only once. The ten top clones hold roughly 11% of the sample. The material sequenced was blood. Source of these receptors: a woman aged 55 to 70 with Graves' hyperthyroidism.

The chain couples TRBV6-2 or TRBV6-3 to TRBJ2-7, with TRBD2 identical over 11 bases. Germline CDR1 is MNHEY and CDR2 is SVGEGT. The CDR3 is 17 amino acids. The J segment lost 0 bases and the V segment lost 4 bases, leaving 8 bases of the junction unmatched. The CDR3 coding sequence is TGTGCCAGCAGTTCCCTACTAGCGGGAGAAGCCTCCTACGAGCAGTACTTC. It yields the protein CASSSLLAGEASYEQYF.

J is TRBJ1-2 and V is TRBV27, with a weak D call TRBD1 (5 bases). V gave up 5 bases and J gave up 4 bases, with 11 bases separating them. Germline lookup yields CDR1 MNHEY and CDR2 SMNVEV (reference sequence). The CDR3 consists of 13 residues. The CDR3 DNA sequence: TGTGCCAGCAGTCTGTTGGGGGGCTATGGCTACACCTTC. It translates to CASSLLGGYGYTF.

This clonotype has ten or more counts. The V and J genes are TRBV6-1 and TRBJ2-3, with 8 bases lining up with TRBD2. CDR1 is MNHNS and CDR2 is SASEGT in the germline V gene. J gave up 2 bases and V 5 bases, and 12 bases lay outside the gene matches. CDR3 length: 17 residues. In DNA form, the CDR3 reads TGTGCCAGCAGTCAACCAGTAGCGGGATCGTTCACAGATACGCAGTATTTT. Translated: CASSQPVAGSFTDTQYF.